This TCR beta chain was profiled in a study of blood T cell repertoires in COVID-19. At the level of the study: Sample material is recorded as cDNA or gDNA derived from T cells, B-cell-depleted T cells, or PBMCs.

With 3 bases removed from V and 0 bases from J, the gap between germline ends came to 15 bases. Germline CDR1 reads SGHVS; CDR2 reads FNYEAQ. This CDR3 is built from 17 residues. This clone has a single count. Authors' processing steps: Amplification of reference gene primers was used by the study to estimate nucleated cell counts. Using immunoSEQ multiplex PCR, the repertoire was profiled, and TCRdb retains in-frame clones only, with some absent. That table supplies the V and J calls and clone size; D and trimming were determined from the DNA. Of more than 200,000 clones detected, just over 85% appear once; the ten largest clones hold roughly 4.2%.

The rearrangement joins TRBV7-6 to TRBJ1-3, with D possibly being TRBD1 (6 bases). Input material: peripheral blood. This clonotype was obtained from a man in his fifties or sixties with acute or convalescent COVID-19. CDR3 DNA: TGTGCCAGCAGCTTGGGGGCTAGTTGGCACTCTGGAAACACCATATATTTT. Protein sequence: CASSLGASWHSGNTIYF. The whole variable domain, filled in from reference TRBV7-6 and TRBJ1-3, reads GAGVSQSPRYKVTKRGQDVALRCDPISGHVSLYWYRQALGQGPEFLTYFNYEAQQDKSGLPNDRFSAERPEGSISTLTIQRTEQRDSAMYRCASSLGASWHSGNTIYFGEGSWLTVV.